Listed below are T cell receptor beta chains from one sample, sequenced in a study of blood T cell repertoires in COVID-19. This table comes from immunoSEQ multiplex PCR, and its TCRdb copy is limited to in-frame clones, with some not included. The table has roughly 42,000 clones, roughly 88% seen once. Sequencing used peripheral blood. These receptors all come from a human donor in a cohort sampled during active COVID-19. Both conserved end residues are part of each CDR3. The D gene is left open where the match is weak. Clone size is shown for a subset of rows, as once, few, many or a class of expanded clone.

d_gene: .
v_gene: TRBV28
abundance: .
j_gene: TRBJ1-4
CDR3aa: CASDGGSEKLFF
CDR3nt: TGTGCCAGCGATGGAGGGTCTGAAAAACTGTTTTTT

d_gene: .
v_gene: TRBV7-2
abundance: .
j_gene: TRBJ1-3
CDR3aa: CASSLDHSSGNTIYF
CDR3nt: TGTGCCAGCAGCTTAGATCACAGCTCTGGAAACACCATATATTTT

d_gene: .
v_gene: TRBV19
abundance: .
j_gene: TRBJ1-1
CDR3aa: CASTDRRGHTEAFF
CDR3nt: TGTGCCAGTACCGATAGGAGAGGGCACACTGAAGCTTTCTTT

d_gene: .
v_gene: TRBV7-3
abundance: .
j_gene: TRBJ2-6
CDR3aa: CASSPTGSGANVLTF
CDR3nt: TGTGCCAGCAGCCCGACAGGCTCTGGGGCCAACGTCCTGACTTTC

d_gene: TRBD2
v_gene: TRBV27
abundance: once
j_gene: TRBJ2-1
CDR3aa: CASSRATSPVRNEQFF
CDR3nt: TGTGCCAGCAGTCGGGCGACTAGCCCTGTTCGTAATGAGCAGTTCTTC

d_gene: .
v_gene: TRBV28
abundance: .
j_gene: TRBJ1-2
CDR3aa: CASSLWPSGGGAGYTF
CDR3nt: TGTGCCAGCAGTTTATGGCCGTCGGGCGGGGGGGCTGGCTACACCTTC

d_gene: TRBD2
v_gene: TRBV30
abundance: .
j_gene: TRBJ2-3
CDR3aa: CAWKYGGGTDTQYF
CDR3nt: TGTGCCTGGAAATACGGGGGGGGCACAGATACGCAGTATTTT

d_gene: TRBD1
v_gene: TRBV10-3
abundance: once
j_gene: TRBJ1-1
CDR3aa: CAISDGQGMNTEAFF
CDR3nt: TGTGCCATCAGTGACGGACAGGGAATGAACACTGAAGCTTTCTTT

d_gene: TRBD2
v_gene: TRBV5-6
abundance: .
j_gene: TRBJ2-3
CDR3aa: CAGGTSGSADTQYF
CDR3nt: TGTGCTGGCGGGACTAGCGGTTCGGCAGATACGCAGTATTTT

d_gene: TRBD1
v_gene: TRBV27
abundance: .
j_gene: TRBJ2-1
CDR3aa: CASSRQGSYNEQFF
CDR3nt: TGTGCCAGCAGTCGACAGGGATCCTACAATGAGCAGTTCTTC

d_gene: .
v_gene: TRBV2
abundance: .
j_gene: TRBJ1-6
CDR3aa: CASSPGGDSPLHF
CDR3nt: TGTGCCAGCAGTCCCGGGGGGGATTCACCCCTCCACTTT

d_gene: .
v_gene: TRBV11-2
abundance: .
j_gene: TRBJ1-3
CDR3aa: CASSLDQGGNTIYF
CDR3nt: TGTGCCAGCAGCTTAGATCAGGGAGGAAACACCATATATTTT

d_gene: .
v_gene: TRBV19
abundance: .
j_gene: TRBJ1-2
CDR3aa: CASSIYRDSGYGYTF
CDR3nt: TGTGCCAGTAGTATATACAGGGATAGTGGCTATGGCTACACCTTC

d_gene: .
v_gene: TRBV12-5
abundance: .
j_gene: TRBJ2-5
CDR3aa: CASGFGGAGETQYF
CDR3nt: TGTGCTAGTGGTTTTGGGGGGGCAGGGGAGACCCAGTACTTC

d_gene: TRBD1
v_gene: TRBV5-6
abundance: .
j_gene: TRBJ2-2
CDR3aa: CASSLQGATTGELFF
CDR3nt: TGTGCCAGCAGCTTGCAGGGGGCGACCACCGGGGAGCTGTTTTTT

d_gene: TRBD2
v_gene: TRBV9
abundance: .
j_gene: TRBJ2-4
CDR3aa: CASSSGGGAKNIQYF
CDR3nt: TGTGCCAGCAGTTCCGGCGGGGGAGCCAAAAACATTCAGTACTTC

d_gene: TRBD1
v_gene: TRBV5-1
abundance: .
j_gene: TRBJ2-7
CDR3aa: CASSEDRGHYEQYF
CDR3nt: TGCGCCAGCAGCGAGGACAGGGGGCACTACGAGCAGTACTTC

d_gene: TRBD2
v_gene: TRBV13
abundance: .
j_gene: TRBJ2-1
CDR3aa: CASSLGLAGGPYNEQFF
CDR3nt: TGTGCCAGCAGCCTAGGACTAGCGGGAGGGCCGTACAATGAGCAGTTCTTC

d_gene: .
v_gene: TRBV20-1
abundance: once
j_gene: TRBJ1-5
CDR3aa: CSASWPGVANQPQHF
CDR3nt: TGCAGTGCTAGTTGGCCAGGGGTTGCCAATCAGCCCCAGCATTTT

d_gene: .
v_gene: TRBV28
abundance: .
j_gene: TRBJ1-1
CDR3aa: CASSLVQGTTEAFF
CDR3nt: TGTGCCAGCAGTCTAGTTCAGGGGACCACTGAAGCTTTCTTT

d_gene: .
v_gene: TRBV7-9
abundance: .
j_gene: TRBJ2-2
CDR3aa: CASSFSRANTGELFF
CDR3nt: TGTGCCAGCAGCTTTAGCCGTGCGAACACCGGGGAGCTGTTTTTT

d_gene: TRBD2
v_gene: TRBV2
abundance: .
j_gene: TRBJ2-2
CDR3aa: CASSEWEGANTGELFF
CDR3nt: TGTGCCAGCAGTGAATGGGAGGGAGCGAACACCGGGGAGCTGTTTTTT

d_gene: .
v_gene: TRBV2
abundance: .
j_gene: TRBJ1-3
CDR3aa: CASRPGHSGNTIYF
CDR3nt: TGTGCCAGCAGGCCAGGGCACTCTGGAAACACCATATATTTT

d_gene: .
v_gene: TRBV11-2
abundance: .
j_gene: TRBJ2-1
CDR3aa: CASSSLASVSYNEQFF
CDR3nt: TGTGCCAGCAGCTCTCTCGCTAGCGTCTCCTACAATGAGCAGTTCTTC

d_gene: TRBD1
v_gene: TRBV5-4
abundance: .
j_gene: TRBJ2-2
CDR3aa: CASSLVGTGVSGELFF
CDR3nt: TGTGCCAGCAGCTTGGTAGGGACAGGGGTTTCCGGGGAGCTGTTTTTT

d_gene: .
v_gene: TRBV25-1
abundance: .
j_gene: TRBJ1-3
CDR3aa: CASSESGNSNSGNTIYF
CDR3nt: TGTGCCAGCAGTGAATCGGGGAACAGCAACTCTGGAAACACCATATATTTT

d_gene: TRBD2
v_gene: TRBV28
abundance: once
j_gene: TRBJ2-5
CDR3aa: CASSSHGRAGETQYF
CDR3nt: TGTGCCAGCAGTTCCCACGGGAGGGCTGGGGAGACCCAGTACTTC

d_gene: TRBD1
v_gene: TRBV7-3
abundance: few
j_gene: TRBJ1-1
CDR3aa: CASRPQGDGTEAFF
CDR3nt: TGTGCCAGCAGACCACAGGGGGATGGCACTGAAGCTTTCTTT

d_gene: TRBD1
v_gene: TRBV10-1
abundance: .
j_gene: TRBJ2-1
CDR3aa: CASSEYRDRGLYNEQFF
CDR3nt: TGCGCCAGCAGTGAGTACCGGGACAGGGGATTATACAATGAGCAGTTCTTC

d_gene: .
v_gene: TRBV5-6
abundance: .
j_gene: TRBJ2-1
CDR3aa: CASSLNRYNEQFF
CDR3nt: TGTGCCAGCAGCTTGAACAGGTACAATGAGCAGTTCTTC

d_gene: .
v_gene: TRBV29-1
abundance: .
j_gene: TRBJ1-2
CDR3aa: CSVPTTANYGYTF
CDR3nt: TGCAGCGTGCCCACAACAGCTAACTATGGCTACACCTTC

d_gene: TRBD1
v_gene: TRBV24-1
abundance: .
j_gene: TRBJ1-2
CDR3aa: CATIGQDHYGYTF
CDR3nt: TGTGCCACCATCGGACAGGATCACTATGGCTACACCTTC

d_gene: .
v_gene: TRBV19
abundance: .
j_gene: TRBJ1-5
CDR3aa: CASSPRVYSNQPQHF
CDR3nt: TGTGCCAGTAGTCCCCGGGTCTATAGCAATCAGCCCCAGCATTTT

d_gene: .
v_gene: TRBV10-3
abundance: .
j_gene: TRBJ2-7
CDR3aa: CAISIQGGGEQYF
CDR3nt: TGTGCCATCAGCATACAGGGAGGGGGCGAGCAGTACTTC

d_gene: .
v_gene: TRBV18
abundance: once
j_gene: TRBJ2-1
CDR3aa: CASSPPGIVGYNEQFF
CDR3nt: TGTGCCAGCTCACCACCCGGGATCGTGGGCTACAATGAGCAGTTCTTC

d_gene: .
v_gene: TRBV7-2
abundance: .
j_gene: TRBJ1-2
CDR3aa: CASSLVGAFLNYGYTF
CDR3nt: TGTGCCAGCAGCTTAGTAGGGGCGTTTCTTAACTATGGCTACACCTTC

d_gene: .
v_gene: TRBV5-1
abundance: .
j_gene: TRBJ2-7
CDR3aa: CASSPQGAYEQYF
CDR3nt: TGCGCCAGCAGCCCACAGGGAGCCTACGAGCAGTACTTC

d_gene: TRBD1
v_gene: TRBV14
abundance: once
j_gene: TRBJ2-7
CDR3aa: CASSQEGTGGFYEQYF
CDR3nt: TGTGCCAGCAGCCAAGAGGGGACAGGGGGCTTCTACGAGCAGTACTTC

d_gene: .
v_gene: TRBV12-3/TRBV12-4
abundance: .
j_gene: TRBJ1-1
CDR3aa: CASSAGLSTEAFF
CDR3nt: TGTGCCAGCAGTGCGGGACTCTCGACTGAAGCTTTCTTT

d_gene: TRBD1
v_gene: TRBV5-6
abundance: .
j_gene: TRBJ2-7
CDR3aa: CASSTPSGRGYEQYF
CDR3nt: TGTGCCAGCAGCACCCCCTCGGGCAGGGGGTACGAGCAGTACTTC

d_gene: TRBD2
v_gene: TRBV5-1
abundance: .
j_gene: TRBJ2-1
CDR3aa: CASSPYETSGSYNEQFF
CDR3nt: TGCGCCAGCAGCCCCTATGAGACTAGCGGGTCCTACAATGAGCAGTTCTTC

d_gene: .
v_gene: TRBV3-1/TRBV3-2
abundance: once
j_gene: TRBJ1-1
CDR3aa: CASSQEQGEAFF
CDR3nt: TGTGCCAGCAGCCAAGAGCAGGGTGAAGCTTTCTTT

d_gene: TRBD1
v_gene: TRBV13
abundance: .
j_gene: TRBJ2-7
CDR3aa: CATQPRGQAIVYEQYF
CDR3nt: TGTGCCACCCAACCCCGAGGACAGGCGATAGTTTACGAGCAGTACTTC

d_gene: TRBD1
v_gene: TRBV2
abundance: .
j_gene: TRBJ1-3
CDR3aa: CASGDSNTGNTIYF
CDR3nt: TGTGCCAGCGGGGACAGCAACACTGGAAACACCATATATTTT

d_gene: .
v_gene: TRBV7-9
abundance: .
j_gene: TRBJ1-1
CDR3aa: CASSFGRDTEAFF
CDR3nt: TGTGCCAGCAGCTTTGGGCGGGACACTGAAGCTTTCTTT

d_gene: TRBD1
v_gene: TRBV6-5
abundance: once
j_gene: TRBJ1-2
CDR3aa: CASRRTGGNGYTF
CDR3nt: TGTGCCAGCAGACGGACAGGGGGCAACGGCTACACCTTC

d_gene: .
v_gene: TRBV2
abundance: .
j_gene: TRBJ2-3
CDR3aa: CASSEFVGARTPDTQYF
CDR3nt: TGTGCCAGCAGTGAATTCGTGGGGGCTCGGACGCCTGATACGCAGTATTTT

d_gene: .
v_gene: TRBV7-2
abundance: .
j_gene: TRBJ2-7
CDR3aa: CASSFYRAYEQYF
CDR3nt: TGTGCCAGCAGCTTTTACCGAGCCTACGAGCAGTACTTC

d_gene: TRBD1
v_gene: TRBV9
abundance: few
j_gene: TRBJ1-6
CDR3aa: CASSADPGQGFNSPLHF
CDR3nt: TGTGCCAGCAGCGCGGATCCGGGACAGGGTTTTAATTCACCCCTCCACTTT

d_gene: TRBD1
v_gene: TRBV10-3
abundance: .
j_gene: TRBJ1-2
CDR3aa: CVISEGTAYGYTF
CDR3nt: TGTGTCATCAGTGAAGGGACAGCTTATGGCTACACCTTC

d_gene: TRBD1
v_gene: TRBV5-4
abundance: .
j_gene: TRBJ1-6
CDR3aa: CASETQGENSPLHF
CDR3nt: TGTGCCAGTGAGACACAGGGGGAGAATTCACCCCTCCACTTT

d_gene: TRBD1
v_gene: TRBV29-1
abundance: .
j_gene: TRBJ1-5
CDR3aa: CSVAPGGGQPQHF
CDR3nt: TGCAGCGTTGCGCCAGGGGGCGGACAGCCCCAGCATTTT

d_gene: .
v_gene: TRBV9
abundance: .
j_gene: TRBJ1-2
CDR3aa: CASSPSISNYGYTF
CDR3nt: TGTGCCAGCAGCCCTAGCATATCTAACTATGGCTACACCTTC